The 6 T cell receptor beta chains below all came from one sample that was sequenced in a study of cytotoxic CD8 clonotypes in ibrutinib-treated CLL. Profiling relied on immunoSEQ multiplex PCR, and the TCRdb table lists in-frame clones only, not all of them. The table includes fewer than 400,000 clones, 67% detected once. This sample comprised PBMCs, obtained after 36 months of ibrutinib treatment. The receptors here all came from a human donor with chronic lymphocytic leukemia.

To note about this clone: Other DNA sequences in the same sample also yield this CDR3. CDR3 bases: TGTGCCAGTAGTATAGGACTGCGAAGGGGGCAAGAGACCCAGTACTTC. Translated: CASSIGLRRGQETQYF. The chain employs TRBV19 and TRBJ2-5; a weak D match, TRBD1 (6 bases). V dropped 1 base and J dropped 2 bases, with 14 bases sitting between them. Germline assignment: CDR1 LNHDA and CDR2 SQIVND (reference sequence). This CDR3 region has 16 residues.

The chain's CDR3 is CSVERWGLAGLSYEQYF. The CDR3 nucleotides read TGCAGCGTTGAACGATGGGGACTAGCGGGCCTCTCCTACGAGCAGTACTTC. This chain joins TRBV29-1 and TRBJ2-7; 12 positions match TRBD2. CDR1 and CDR2 from the germline V gene are SQVTM and ANQGSEA. There are 17 residues in the CDR3. J gave up 0 bases and V 2 bases, and 8 bases lay outside the gene matches.

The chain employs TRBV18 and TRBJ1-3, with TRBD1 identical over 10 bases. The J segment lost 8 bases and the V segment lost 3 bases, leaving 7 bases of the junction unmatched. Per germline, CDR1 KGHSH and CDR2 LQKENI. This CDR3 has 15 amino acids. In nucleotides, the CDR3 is TGTGCCAGCTCACCCTCCGACAGGGGGCTGGACACCATATATTTT. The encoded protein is CASSPSDRGLDTIYF.

Here the CDR3 reads CASSAGSGAGPYEQYF. Written as DNA, the CDR3 is TGTGCCAGCAGCGCAGGGTCGGGGGCCGGTCCTTACGAGCAGTACTTC. J is TRBJ2-7 and V is TRBV7-6, with D possibly called TRBD1 or TRBD2 (6 bases each). The V gene lost 5 bases and the J gene lost 4 bases, with 21 bases spanning the gap. The CDR3 extends over 16 amino acids. From germline, CDR1 is SGHVS and CDR2 FNYEAQ.

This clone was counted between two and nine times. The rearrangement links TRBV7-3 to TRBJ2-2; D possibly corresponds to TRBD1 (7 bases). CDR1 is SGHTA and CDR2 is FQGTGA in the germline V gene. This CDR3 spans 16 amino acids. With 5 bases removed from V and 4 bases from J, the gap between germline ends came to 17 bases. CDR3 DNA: TGTGCCAGCAGCCCAGGGGGAGGTCCGGGCACCGGGGAGCTGTTTTTT. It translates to CASSPGGGPGTGELFF.

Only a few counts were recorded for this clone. CDR3 sequence (DNA): TGCAGCGTTGTCTTGTTGCAGGGCGAAAAACTGTTTTTT. This gives the protein CSVVLLQGEKLFF. The chain carries TRBV29-1 and TRBJ1-4; D possibly corresponds to TRBD1 (5 bases). V was clipped by 4 bases and J by 8 bases, with 14 bases between them. The CDR3 is 13 residues long. CDR1 SQVTM and CDR2 ANQGSEA come from the germline V gene.